Below, 12 T cell receptor beta chains from the same sample are listed, as sequenced in a study of cytomegalovirus exposure and HLA in healthy donors. Using immunoSEQ multiplex PCR, the repertoire was profiled, and TCRdb retains in-frame clones only, with some absent. The repertoire includes a few hundred thousand clones, approximately 80% of them detected once, and around 15% sits in the top ten. Sequenced: PBMCs. These receptors all come from a woman aged 25 to 39 in good health and CMV-seropositive.

The chain couples TRBV12-5 to TRBJ1-5, with 9 bases fitting TRBD1. The CDR3 length is 16 residues. Germline CDR1 LGHNT, CDR2 FRNRAP. After removal of 1 base from V and 3 bases from J, the junction contained 4 bases not matched to a gene. The CDR3 sequence is CASGLGGTGYNQPQHF. Here the CDR3 DNA reads TGTGCTAGTGGTTTGGGGGGGACAGGGTACAATCAGCCCCAGCATTTT.

This chain links TRBV30 with TRBJ2-5, with 9 bases lining up with TRBD2. The CDR3 runs 13 residues. V lost 4 bases, J lost 1 base, and 1 base stayed unmatched. CDR1 GTSNPN and CDR2 SVGIG come from the germline V gene (reference sequence). CDR3 bases: TGTGCCTGGACTAGCGGGATCCAAGAGACCCAGTACTTC. It encodes CAWTSGIQETQYF.

The chain is built from TRBV27 and TRBJ1-2; D possibly corresponds to TRBD1 (5 bases). Trimming took off 4 bases at V and 4 bases at J, with 13 bases between the two ends. Germline V gene lookup returns CDR1 MNHEY and CDR2 SMNVEV (reference sequence). The CDR3 totals 14 residues. CDR3 region: CASSYRDSGYGYTF. The CDR3, as DNA: TGTGCCAGCAGTTACCGGGACTCTGGCTATGGCTACACCTTC.

The gene calls are TRBV5-1 and TRBJ1-5; the D gene is possibly TRBD1 (5 bases). CDR1 and CDR2 (germline): SGHRS, YFSETQ. Deletions cut 2 bases from V and 0 bases from J, with 9 bases between. This CDR3 is built from 15 residues. CDR3 sequence (DNA): TGCGCCAGCAGCTTAGGGGATTATAGCAATCAGCCCCAGCATTTT. It encodes CASSLGDYSNQPQHF.

V gene TRBV27 combines with J gene TRBJ2-7; TRBD1 matches at 7 bases. Trimming cost V 6 bases and J 4 bases; bases outside gene matches: 15. Germline assignment: CDR1 MNHEY and CDR2 SMNVEV (reference sequence). The CDR3 covers 16 residues. The CDR3: CASSRLTGQSFYEQYF. CDR3 bases: TGTGCCAGCAGCCGACTGACGGGACAGAGTTTTTACGAGCAGTACTTC.

This clone occurred once. This chain links TRBV5-1 with TRBJ2-7, with 10 bases matching TRBD1. This CDR3 comprises 15 residues. Trimming cost V 2 bases and J 4 bases; bases outside gene matches: 6. Per germline, CDR1 SGHRS and CDR2 YFSETQ. CDR3 sequence: CASSLTGQGTYEQYF. In DNA form, the CDR3 reads TGCGCCAGCAGCTTAACGGGACAGGGGACTTACGAGCAGTACTTC.

This clone was seen a single time. This sequence joins TRBV10-3 and TRBJ1-2, with 11 nucleotides matching TRBD1. Germline trimming cut 4 bases from V and 8 bases from J; bases unmatched to any gene: 15. Germline CDR1 reads ENHRY; CDR2 reads SYGVKD. CDR3 size: 17 residues. CDR3 sequence (DNA): TGTGCCATCAGTGCCCTTCCACCGGGACAGGGGGTGGGAGGCTACACCTTC. As protein: CAISALPPGQGVGGYTF.

The CDR3 loop is CASSADMGNTIYF. The CDR3 nucleotides are TGTGCCAGCAGCGCGGACATGGGAAACACCATATATTTT. The chain uses TRBV5-4 and TRBJ1-3; TRBD1 is a possible D gene (5 bases). V was trimmed by 4 bases and J by 4 bases, leaving 9 bases between them. Germline V lookup: CDR1 SGHNT, CDR2 YYREEE (reference sequence). The CDR3 is 13 amino acids.

The gene calls are TRBV4-1 and TRBJ1-1; unclear D gene. Germline V CDR1 and CDR2: MGHRA, YSYEKL. Trimming removed 1 base at V and 3 bases at J, with 12 bases between. The length of the CDR3 is 15 residues. DNA of the CDR3: TGCGCCAGCAGCCAAGCTACATTGGGCCACACTGAAGCTTTCTTT. Translated, it gives CASSQATLGHTEAFF.

V usage is TRBV2 and J usage is TRBJ2-1; D call uncertain. The CDR3 is 12 amino acids. The V and J ends lost 7 bases and 5 bases respectively, with 9 bases between them. Germline V gene data show CDR1 as SNHLY and CDR2 as FYNNEI. CDR3 DNA: TGTGCCAGCACCCTGAGAGACAATGAGCAGTTCTTC. Encoded protein: CASTLRDNEQFF. Together with reference TRBV2 and TRBJ2-1, the CDR3 gives the full variable domain: EPEVTQTPSHQVTQMGQEVILRCVPISNHLYFYWYRQILGQKVEFLVSFYNNEISEKSEIFDDQFSVERPDGSNFTLKIRSTKLEDSAMYFCASTLRDNEQFFGPGTRLTVL.

This rearrangement joins TRBV4-1 to TRBJ1-3; 7 positions agree with TRBD1. This CDR3 contains 16 residues. J was trimmed by 0 bases and V by 4 bases; bases with no gene match: 6. CDR1 is MGHRA, CDR2 YSYEKL, per germline. The CDR3 sequence: CASSRIQGSSGNTIYF. The DNA of the CDR3 is TGCGCCAGCAGCCGCATACAGGGGAGCTCTGGAAACACCATATATTTT.

V and J are TRBV10-3 and TRBJ2-3, with 10 bases identical to TRBD1. The junction had 6 bases not matched to a gene; V was cut back by 2 bases and J by 4 bases. Germline lookup yields CDR1 ENHRY and CDR2 SYGVKD. The CDR3 totals 16 residues. CDR3 residues: CAISELPGQGADTQYF. The CDR3 DNA sequence: TGTGCCATCAGTGAGCTTCCCGGACAGGGGGCAGATACGCAGTATTTT.